These T cell receptor beta chains were read from a single sample in a study of blood T cell repertoires in COVID-19. The table came from immunoSEQ multiplex PCR; TCRdb's copy has only in-frame clones and leaves some out. The sample holds about 250,000 clones, 88% seen once. The sample taken for sequencing was peripheral blood. Receptor source: a woman in her 40s who had recovered from COVID-19. CDR3s include the opening cysteine and the closing phenylalanine or tryptophan. D genes are given only for firm matches.

J gene,V gene,D gene,CDR3 protein,CDR3 DNA
TRBJ2-7,TRBV7-2,-,CASTLRRLDYEQYF,TGTGCCAGCACCCTACGACGACTGGACTACGAGCAGTACTTC
TRBJ2-2,TRBV9,-,CASSVGLVVSPGELFF,TGTGCCAGCAGCGTAGGGCTAGTCGTTTCCCCCGGGGAGCTGTTTTTT
TRBJ1-1,TRBV7-6,-,CASSLEQGTEAFF,TGTGCCAGCAGCTTAGAGCAGGGCACTGAAGCTTTCTTT
TRBJ2-5,TRBV7-2,TRBD2,CASTPGTSGLPDF,TGTGCCAGCACCCCCGGGACTAGCGGACTACCGGACTTC
TRBJ2-3,TRBV7-9,-,CASRGAPDTQYF,TGTGCCAGCAGGGGGGCCCCAGATACGCAGTATTTT
TRBJ1-5,TRBV28,-,CASAGGDRPQHF,TGTGCCAGCGCTGGGGGGGACCGGCCCCAGCATTTT
TRBJ1-1,TRBV14,TRBD1,CASSPRDSFSEAFF,TGTGCCAGCAGCCCCCGGGACAGTTTCTCTGAAGCTTTCTTT
TRBJ1-5,TRBV3-1/TRBV3-2,TRBD1,CASSQTGTGGQPQHF,TGTGCCAGCAGCCAAACCGGGACAGGGGGCCAGCCCCAGCATTTT
TRBJ1-3,TRBV3-1/TRBV3-2,-,CASSQWQISGNTIYF,TGTGCCAGCAGCCAGTGGCAAATCTCTGGAAACACCATATATTTT
TRBJ2-3,TRBV5-4,-,CASSFSGDTQYF,TGTGCCAGCAGCTTTTCGGGTGATACGCAGTATTTT